This T cell receptor beta chain was obtained from a study of T cell changes during pregnancy in multiple sclerosis. Sequenced by immunoSEQ multiplex PCR; TCRdb stores in-frame clones only, minus some. This table has about 58,000 clones, 93% appearing once. The sequences come from CD8+ T cells from peripheral blood mononuclear cells, collected in the second trimester of pregnancy. The receptor comes from a female donor with multiple sclerosis, enrolled in a pregnancy study.

For the CDR3, the DNA is TGTGCCAGCAGTTTAAATTGGGCAGGGATCGAGCAAGAGACCCAGTACTTC. The encoded protein is CASSLNWAGIEQETQYF. V is TRBV27 and J is TRBJ2-5; possible D gene TRBD1, 5 bases. The CDR3 totals 17 residues. The V end was cut by 2 bases, the J end by 2 bases, with 18 bases between. Germline V lookup: CDR1 MNHEY, CDR2 SMNVEV (reference sequence).